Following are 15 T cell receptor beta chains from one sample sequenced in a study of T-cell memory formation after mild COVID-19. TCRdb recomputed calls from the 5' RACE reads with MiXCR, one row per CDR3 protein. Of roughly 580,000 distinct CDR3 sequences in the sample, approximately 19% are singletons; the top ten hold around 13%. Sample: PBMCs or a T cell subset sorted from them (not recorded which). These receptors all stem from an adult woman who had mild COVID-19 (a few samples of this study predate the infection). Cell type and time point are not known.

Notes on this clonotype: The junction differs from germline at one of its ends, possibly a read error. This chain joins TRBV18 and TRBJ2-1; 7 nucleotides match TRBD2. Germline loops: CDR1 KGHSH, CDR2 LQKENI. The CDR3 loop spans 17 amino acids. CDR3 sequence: CASSPRKLARKYTEQFF. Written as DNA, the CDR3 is TGTGCCAGCTCACCACGCAAACTAGCGCGGAAGTACACTGAGCAGTTCTTC.

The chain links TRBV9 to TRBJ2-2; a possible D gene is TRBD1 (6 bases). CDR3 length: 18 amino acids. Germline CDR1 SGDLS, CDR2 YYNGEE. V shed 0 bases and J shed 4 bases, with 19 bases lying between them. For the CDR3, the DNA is TGTGCCAGCAGCGTAGGTGGGCGGTGGGGACAAACCACCGGGGAGCTGTTTTTT. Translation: CASSVGGRWGQTTGELFF.

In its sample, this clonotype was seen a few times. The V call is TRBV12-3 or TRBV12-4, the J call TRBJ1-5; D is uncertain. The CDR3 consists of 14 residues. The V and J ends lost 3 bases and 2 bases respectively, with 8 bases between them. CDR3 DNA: TGTGCCAGCAGTTTGACCCGCGGCAATCAGCCCCAGCATTTT. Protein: CASSLTRGNQPQHF.

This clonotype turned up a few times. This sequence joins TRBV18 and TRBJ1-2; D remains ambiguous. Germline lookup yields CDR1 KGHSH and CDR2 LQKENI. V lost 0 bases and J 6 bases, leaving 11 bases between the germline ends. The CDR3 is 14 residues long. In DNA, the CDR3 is TGTGCCAGCTCACCACCGTCTGCACCGGATGGCTACACCTTC. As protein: CASSPPSAPDGYTF.

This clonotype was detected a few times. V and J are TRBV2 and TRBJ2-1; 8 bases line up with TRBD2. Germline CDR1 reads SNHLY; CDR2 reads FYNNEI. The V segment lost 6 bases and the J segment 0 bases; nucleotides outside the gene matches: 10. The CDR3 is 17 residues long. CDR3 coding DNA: TGTGCCAGCAGGGATGGATTAGCGGGACGCTCCTACAATGAGCAGTTCTTC. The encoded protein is CASRDGLAGRSYNEQFF.

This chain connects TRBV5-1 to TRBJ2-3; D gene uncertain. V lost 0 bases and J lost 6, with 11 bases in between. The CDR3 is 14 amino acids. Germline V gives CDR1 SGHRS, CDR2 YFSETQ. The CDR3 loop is CASSLELRADTQYF. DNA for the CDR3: TGCGCCAGCAGCTTGGAGCTCCGCGCCGATACGCAGTATTTT. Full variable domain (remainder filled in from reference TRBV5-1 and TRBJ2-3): KAGVTQTPRYLIKTRGQQVTLSCSPISGHRSVSWYQQTPGQGLQFLFEYFSETQRNKGNFPGRFSGRQFSNSRSEMNVSTLELGDSALYLCASSLELRADTQYFGPGTRLTVL.

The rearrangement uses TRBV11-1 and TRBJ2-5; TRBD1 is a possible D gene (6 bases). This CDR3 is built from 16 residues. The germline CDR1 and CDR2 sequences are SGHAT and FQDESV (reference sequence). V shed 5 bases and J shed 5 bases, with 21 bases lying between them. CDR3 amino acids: CASSLGTYQLRETQYF. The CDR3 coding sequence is TGTGCCAGCAGCCTAGGGACATATCAGCTGCGGGAGACCCAGTACTTC. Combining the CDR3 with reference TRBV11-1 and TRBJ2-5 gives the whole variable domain EAEVAQSPRYKITEKSQAVAFWCDPISGHATLYWYRQILGQGPELLVQFQDESVVDDSQLPKDRFSAERLKGVDSTLKIQPAELGDSAMYLCASSLGTYQLRETQYFGPGTRLLVL.

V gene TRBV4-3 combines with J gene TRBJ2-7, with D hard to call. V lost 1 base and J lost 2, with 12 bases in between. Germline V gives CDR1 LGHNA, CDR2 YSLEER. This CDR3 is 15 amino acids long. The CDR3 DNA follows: TGCGCCAGCAGCCAAGTTAGAGGTGGGGCCTACGAGCAGTACTTC. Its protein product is CASSQVRGGAYEQYF.

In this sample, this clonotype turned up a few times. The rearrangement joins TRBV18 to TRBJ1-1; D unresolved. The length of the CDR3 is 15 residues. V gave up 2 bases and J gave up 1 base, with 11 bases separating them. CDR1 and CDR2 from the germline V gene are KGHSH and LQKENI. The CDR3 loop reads CASSPREWSNTEAFF. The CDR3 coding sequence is TGTGCCAGCTCACCAAGGGAGTGGTCGAACACTGAAGCTTTCTTT.

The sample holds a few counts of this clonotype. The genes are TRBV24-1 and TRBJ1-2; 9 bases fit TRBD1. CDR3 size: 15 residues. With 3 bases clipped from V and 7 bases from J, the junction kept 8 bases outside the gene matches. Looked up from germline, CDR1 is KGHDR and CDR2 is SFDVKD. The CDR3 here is CATSDRDSTGGGYTF. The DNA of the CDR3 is TGTGCCACCAGTGATAGGGACTCGACAGGGGGTGGCTACACCTTC.

The CDR3 nucleotides read TGTGCCATCAGCCCTGGGGTGGGACTAGCGGAAGAGACCCAGTACTTC. Its translation is CAISPGVGLAEETQYF. J is TRBJ2-5 and V is TRBV10-3, with 11 positions matching TRBD2. The V and J ends lost 6 bases and 3 bases, in that order; junction bases with no gene match: 9. Germline-derived CDR1 and CDR2 are ENHRY and SYGVKD. The CDR3 is 16 amino acids.

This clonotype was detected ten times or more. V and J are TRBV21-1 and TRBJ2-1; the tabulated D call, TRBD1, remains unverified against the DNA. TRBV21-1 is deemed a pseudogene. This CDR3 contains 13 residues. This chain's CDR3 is CASSSSGGNEQFF. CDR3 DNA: TGTGCCAGCAGCAGCTCAGGGGGGAATGAGCAGTTCTTC.

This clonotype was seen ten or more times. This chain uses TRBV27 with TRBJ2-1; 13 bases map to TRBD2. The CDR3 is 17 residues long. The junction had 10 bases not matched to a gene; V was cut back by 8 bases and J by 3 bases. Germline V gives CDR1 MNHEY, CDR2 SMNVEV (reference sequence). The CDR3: CASARTSGSLFYNEQFF. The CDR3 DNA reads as TGTGCCAGCGCCCGGACTAGCGGGAGCCTTTTCTACAATGAGCAGTTCTTC.

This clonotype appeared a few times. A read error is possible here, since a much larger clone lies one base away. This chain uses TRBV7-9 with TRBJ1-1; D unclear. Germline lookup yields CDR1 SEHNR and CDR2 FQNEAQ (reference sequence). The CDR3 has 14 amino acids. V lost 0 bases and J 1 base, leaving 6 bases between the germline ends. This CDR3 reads CASSLAGWNTEAFF. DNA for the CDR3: TGTGCCAGCAGCTTAGCAGGGTGGAACACTGAAGCTTTCTTT.

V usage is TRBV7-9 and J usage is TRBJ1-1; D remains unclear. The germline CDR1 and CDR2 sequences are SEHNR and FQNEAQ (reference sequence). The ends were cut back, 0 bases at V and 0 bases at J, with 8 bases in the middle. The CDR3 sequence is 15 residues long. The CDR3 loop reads CASSLAAAMNTEAFF. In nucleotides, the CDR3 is TGTGCCAGCAGCTTAGCAGCAGCCATGAACACTGAAGCTTTCTTT. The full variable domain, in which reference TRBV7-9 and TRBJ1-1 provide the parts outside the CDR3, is DTGVSQNPRHKITKRGQNVTFRCDPISEHNRLYWYRQTLGQGPEFLTYFQNEAQLEKSRLLSDRFSAERPKGSFSTLEIQRTEQGDSAMYLCASSLAAAMNTEAFFGQGTRLTVV.